Below are 21 T cell receptor beta chains sequenced from a single sample in a study of shared clonotypes between healthy human individuals. The table came from immunoSEQ multiplex PCR; TCRdb's copy has only in-frame clones and leaves some out. Of about 2.4 million clones in the sample, over 85% were seen once. Sample: naive CD4+ T cells from PBMCs. The subset is: CD45RA+ positively selected. These receptors were taken from a man in his late teens or twenties in good health. Some clones in this sample may be carry-over from other donors' samples.

The V and J genes are TRBV28 and TRBJ2-5; no firm D call. With the DNA end fitting TRBJ2-7 better, the J assignment may be wrong. The germline V gene has CDR1 MDHEN and CDR2 SYDVKM. CDR3 length equals 12 residues. The CDR3, as DNA: TGTGCCAGCAGTTTGGGCCCCCTCGAGCAGTACTTC. Encoded protein: CASSLGPLEQYF.

This chain connects TRBV11-3 to TRBJ2-3; the D gene is possibly TRBD2 (6 bases). The V and J ends lost 6 bases and 10 bases respectively, with 14 bases between them. Per germline, CDR1 SGHNT and CDR2 YENEEA. This CDR3 has 12 residues. CDR3 sequence (DNA): TGTGCCAGCAGTCACACGGGCGGGGCGCAGTATTTT. It specifies CASSHTGGAQYF.

The chain recombines TRBV5-8 with TRBJ1-5; D call uncertain. V lost 4 bases and J 2 bases, leaving 13 bases between the germline ends. Germline CDR1 reads SGHTS; CDR2 reads YDEGEE. The length of the CDR3 is 15 residues. The CDR3 DNA is TGTGCCAGCAGCACCCTGGACGGCGGCAATCAGCCCCAGCATTTT. Protein product: CASSTLDGGNQPQHF.

The chain recombines TRBV18 with TRBJ2-1, with TRBD1 identical over 10 bases. V lost 3 bases to trimming and J lost 8 bases; unmatched junction nucleotides: 7. CDR3 length: 15 amino acids. Germline assignment: CDR1 KGHSH and CDR2 LQKENI. CDR3: CASSPRQGADYEQFF. The CDR3 DNA follows: TGTGCCAGCTCACCCCGACAGGGGGCCGACTATGAGCAGTTCTTC.

V usage is TRBV5-6 and J usage is TRBJ2-3; TRBD1 aligns across 9 bases. The V and J ends lost 6 bases and 2 bases, in that order; junction bases with no gene match: 4. Germline V gene data show CDR1 as SGHDT and CDR2 as YYEEEE. The CDR3 contains 14 residues. Here the CDR3 reads CASKGQGYTDTQYF. The CDR3 region has the DNA TGTGCCAGCAAGGGACAGGGCTACACAGATACGCAGTATTTT. The variable domain in full, with the rest retrieved from reference TRBV5-6 and TRBJ2-3, is DAGVTQSPTHLIKTRGQQVTLRCSPKSGHDTVSWYQQALGQGPQFIFQYYEEEERQRGNFPDRFSGHQFPNYSSELNVNALLLGDSALYLCASKGQGYTDTQYFGPGTRLTVL.

The CDR3 spells CASSQTGYQETQYF. CDR3 bases: TGTGCCAGCAGCCAGACAGGGTACCAAGAGACCCAGTACTTC. The J gene is TRBJ2-5, the V gene TRBV7-9, with 7 bases lining up with TRBD1. Germline CDR1 SEHNR, CDR2 FQNEAQ (reference sequence). This CDR3 comprises 14 residues. Germline trimming cut 5 bases from V and 0 bases from J; bases unmatched to any gene: 3.

A remark on this clone: Additional DNA sequences in this sample encode the identical CDR3. The CDR3 region is CASSLLGTGSYEQYF. In DNA, the CDR3 is TGTGCCAGCAGTTTGCTAGGGACAGGCTCCTACGAGCAGTACTTC. The chain combines TRBV28 with TRBJ2-7; 8 bases line up with TRBD1. The CDR3 is made up of 15 amino acids. The trim removed 3 bases at V and 0 bases at J, leaving 4 bases unmatched. Germline V gene sequence: CDR1 MDHEN, CDR2 SYDVKM.

The chain carries TRBV11-3 and TRBJ2-5; 7 bases fit TRBD1. With 5 bases clipped from V and 5 bases from J, the junction kept 11 bases outside the gene matches. Germline assignment: CDR1 SGHNT and CDR2 YENEEA. This CDR3 contains 15 residues. This CDR3 is CASSLGQAIMETQYF. Written as DNA, the CDR3 is TGTGCCAGCAGCCTCGGACAGGCCATAATGGAGACCCAGTACTTC. The full variable domain, rest sourced from reference TRBV11-3 and TRBJ2-5, is EAGVVQSPRYKIIEKKQPVAFWCNPISGHNTLYWYLQNLGQGPELLIRYENEEAVDDSQLPKDRFSAERLKGVDSTLKIQPAELGDSAVYLCASSLGQAIMETQYFGPGTRLLVL.

The chain combines TRBV28 with TRBJ1-2, with a weak D call TRBD1 (5 bases). Per germline, CDR1 MDHEN and CDR2 SYDVKM. The V gene lost 10 bases and the J gene lost 3 bases, with 18 bases spanning the gap. CDR3 size: 14 residues. The CDR3 spells CATEQGAQDYGYTF. As DNA, the CDR3 is TGTGCCACCGAACAAGGGGCGCAGGACTATGGCTACACCTTC.

The J gene is TRBJ1-6, the V gene TRBV18, with 7 bases aligning to TRBD1. V shed 3 bases, J shed 7 bases, and the junction held 9 bases outside the gene matches. CDR1 and CDR2 (germline): KGHSH, LQKENI. This CDR3 is 16 amino acids long. The CDR3 spells CASSPGVGQLNSPLHF. In DNA form, the CDR3 reads TGTGCCAGCTCACCGGGAGTGGGACAGCTCAATTCACCCCTCCACTTT.

The chain is built from TRBV5-4 and TRBJ1-2; possibly TRBD1 for D (6 bases). Germline V gives CDR1 SGHNT, CDR2 YYREEE (reference sequence). The CDR3 runs to 15 residues. Trimming removed 3 bases at V and 3 bases at J, with 15 bases between. CDR3 nucleotide sequence: TGTGCCAGCAGCTCTCGTGGGGGGGCAGACTATGGCTACACCTTC. The encoded protein is CASSSRGGADYGYTF.

This chain uses TRBV7-2 with TRBJ2-2; TRBD2 matches at 8 bases. Trimming took 5 bases from V and 3 from J; bases not matched to a gene: 8. The CDR3 covers 16 residues. Germline values: CDR1 SGHTA, CDR2 FQGNSA. Written as DNA, the CDR3 is TGTGCCAGCAGCAAGAGGACTAGCCGATACACCGGGGAGCTGTTTTTT. This codes for CASSKRTSRYTGELFF.

The chain joins TRBV27 to TRBJ1-4; TRBD1 is a possible D gene (5 bases). In germline, CDR1 is MNHEY, CDR2 SMNVEV (reference sequence). V lost 3 bases to trimming and J lost 8 bases, with 13 bases between them. CDR3 length equals 14 residues. CDR3 nucleotide sequence: TGTGCCAGCAGTTTGGTGGCAGGGAGAGAAAAACTGTTTTTT. Residues: CASSLVAGREKLFF.

V usage is TRBV10-3 and J usage is TRBJ2-3; TRBD1 agrees at 7 bases. Trimming at V came to 4 bases and at J to 1 base, leaving 2 bases not matched to a gene. The CDR3 has 14 residues. In germline, CDR1 is ENHRY, CDR2 SYGVKD. CDR3 sequence: CAISGGQGTDTQYF. CDR3 bases: TGTGCCATCAGTGGAGGACAGGGCACAGATACGCAGTATTTT.

The chain joins TRBV19 to TRBJ1-2, with a weak D call TRBD1 (5 bases). Trimming cost V 7 bases and J 2 bases, with 8 bases left between them. The germline V gene has CDR1 LNHDA and CDR2 SQIVND (reference sequence). The CDR3 is 12 residues long. The CDR3 nucleotides are TGTGCCAGTAAGGAGGGGAACTATGGCTACACCTTC. Protein product: CASKEGNYGYTF. Together with reference TRBV19 and TRBJ1-2, the CDR3 gives the full variable domain: DGGITQSPKYLFRKEGQNVTLSCEQNLNHDAMYWYRQDPGQGLRLIYYSQIVNDFQKGDIAEGYSVSREKKESFPLTVTSAQKNPTAFYLCASKEGNYGYTFGSGTRLTVV.

The chain employs TRBV5-1 and TRBJ2-5; the D call may be TRBD1 or TRBD2 (5 bases each). V shed 7 bases and J shed 5 bases, with 18 bases lying between them. CDR1 and CDR2 (germline): SGHRS, YFSETQ. The CDR3 runs to 14 residues. CDR3 amino acids: CASARDLIRETQYF. CDR3 coding DNA: TGCGCCAGCGCCCGGGACCTTATACGGGAGACCCAGTACTTC.

The chain recombines TRBV9 with TRBJ2-3; D is possibly TRBD1 or TRBD2 (5 bases each). This CDR3 has 14 amino acids. The V gene lost 6 bases and the J gene lost 6 bases, with 17 bases spanning the gap. Germline loops: CDR1 SGDLS, CDR2 YYNGEE. CDR3: CASNPGTHSDTQYF. CDR3 coding DNA: TGTGCCAGCAACCCCGGGACCCACTCCGATACGCAGTATTTT.

This chain uses TRBV28 with TRBJ2-1, with 7 bases aligning to TRBD2. Trimming cost V 6 bases and J 2 bases; bases outside gene matches: 7. CDR1 is MDHEN, CDR2 SYDVKM, per germline. The CDR3 sequence is 15 residues long. The CDR3 nucleotides are TGTGCCAGCAGCCGGGTGGGAGGGCCCTACAATGAGCAGTTCTTC. This sequence encodes CASSRVGGPYNEQFF.

J is TRBJ1-2 and V is TRBV27; 9 positions agree with TRBD1. Germline CDR1 reads MNHEY; CDR2 reads SMNVEV (reference sequence). The CDR3 is made up of 15 amino acids. The trim removed 6 bases at V and 8 bases at J, leaving 13 bases unmatched. CDR3 in DNA: TGTGCCAGCAGCCGGTACGCTACAGGGGGCTGGGGCTACACCTTC. Protein product: CASSRYATGGWGYTF.

The chain couples TRBV7-3 to TRBJ2-1, with D perhaps matching TRBD2 (6 bases). The germline gives CDR1 SGHTA, CDR2 FQGTGA. The length of the CDR3 is 13 residues. V was cut by 2 bases and J by 7 bases, with 9 bases left in between. CDR3 nucleotide sequence: TGTGCCAGCAGCTTACTGGGGGGAAATGAGCAGTTCTTC. Amino acid sequence: CASSLLGGNEQFF.

The genes are TRBV10-1 and TRBJ2-7; 7 nucleotides line up with TRBD1. The junction had 5 bases not matched to a gene; V was cut back by 4 bases and J by 2 bases. This CDR3 has 14 amino acids. Germline loops: CDR1 WNHNN, CDR2 SYGVQD (reference sequence). The CDR3 is CASSGTQGAYEQYF. The DNA for the CDR3 is TGCGCCAGCAGTGGTACCCAGGGGGCCTACGAGCAGTACTTC.